This T cell receptor beta chain was identified during a study of T cell clusters in autoimmune cytopenias. Germline V gene lookup returns CDR1 SEHNR and CDR2 FQNEAQ (reference sequence). This CDR3 is 16 amino acids long. Turning to this clonotype: Its antigen is as yet unknown.

Study-wide results and limits: The T cell clusters came from computational analysis alone and lack functional validation.

TRB was amplified from approximately 250 ng of peripheral blood genomic DNA per sample. One tube held mixed TRB-A and TRB-B primer pools for touch-down PCR. Following a re-call of the multiplex PCR reads, TCRdb has one entry per CDR3 protein and lacks DNA. In total, the table holds about 5,000 distinct CDR3 sequences. The chain couples TRBV7-9 to TRBJ1-3; the D call of TRBD1 rests on TCRdb alone, since no DNA is present to check it. What was sequenced was peripheral blood. The receptor was derived from a human donor with an autoimmune cytopenia or autoimmune hepatitis (not recorded which). The CDR3 loop is CASSLALTVPGNTIYF.